This T cell receptor (beta chain) was sequenced for a study of OX40 agonist ivuxolimab in advanced cancers. Across the whole study: Ivuxolimab, which patients received intravenously every 2 weeks, was dosed at 0.01 to 10 mg/kg. Eligibility admitted prior anti-PD-1, anti-PD-L1 or anti-CTLA-4 therapy; around 41% had some.

V was clipped by 0 bases and J by 6 bases, with 14 bases between them. This CDR3 is built from 16 residues. The germline V gene has CDR1 SGHVS and CDR2 FQNEAQ. Measured with immunoSEQ multiplex PCR; TCRdb has only the in-frame clones, and not every one. Of about 22,000 clones listed, nearly 90% were seen once; the top ten hold around 30%. The receptor was derived from an adult with an advanced solid tumor such as melanoma, head and neck, liver or kidney cancer. The sample here was CD4+ or CD8+ T cells sorted from blood, taken in a trial of the OX40 agonist ivuxolimab. The chain has TRBV7-8 and TRBJ2-2; tentative D call: TRBD2 (5 bases). This chain's CDR3 is CASSLATTTPAGELFF. The CDR3 DNA sequence: TGTGCCAGCAGCTTAGCGACGACTACCCCCGCCGGGGAGCTGTTTTTT.